The 7 T cell receptor beta chains below were found in one sample sequenced in a study of regulatory T cells in long-lasting Graves disease. Noted time point: newly diagnosed GD, antithyroid drugs for less than 3 months. Making the TCR library involved RNA that had been extracted from PBMCs. Sequencing libraries for TCR beta were prepared with iRepertoire HTBI primers and Arm-PCR of CDR3 regions. One entry per CDR3 protein results from TCRdb running MiXCR on the multiplex PCR reads. Here the sample spans around 500,000 distinct CDR3 sequences, approximately 13% being singletons. The same sample was also used in a study of T cells in Graves' hyperthyroidism and ophthalmopathy.

The sample was peripheral blood mononuclear cells (PBMCs), taken at new diagnosis, from a patient treated with antithyroid drugs. The source of these receptors is a man younger than 40 with Graves disease.

The sample holds many counts of this clonotype. The gene calls are TRBV6-1 and TRBJ1-6, with 10 positions matching TRBD1. With V trimmed by 7 bases and J by 10 bases, 7 bases remained unmatched. CDR3 length: 14 amino acids. The V gene's germline CDR1 is MNHNS and CDR2 SASEGT. Here the CDR3 DNA reads TGTGCCAGCACTTCCGGGACAGGGGCCTCACCCCTCCACTTT. Translated: CASTSGTGASPLHF.

This clonotype occurred many times. The J gene is TRBJ1-4, the V gene TRBV7-2, with 7 bases that match TRBD1. This CDR3 spans 14 amino acids. Germline lookup yields CDR1 SGHTA and CDR2 FQGNSA. The V segment lost 4 bases and the J segment 7 bases; nucleotides outside the gene matches: 6. The CDR3 loop reads CASSSQGSGEKLFF. Written as DNA, the CDR3 is TGTGCCAGCAGCTCACAGGGGTCCGGTGAAAAACTGTTTTTT. Using reference TRBV7-2 and TRBJ1-4 for the parts outside the CDR3, the full variable domain is GAGVSQSPSNKVTEKGKDVELRCDPISGHTALYWYRQSLGQGLEFLIYFQGNSAPDKSGLPSDRFSAERTGGSVSTLTIQRTQQEDSAVYLCASSSQGSGEKLFFGSGTQLSVL.

This clonotype has a count of ten or more. The chain carries TRBV30 and TRBJ2-7, with D perhaps TRBD2 (5 bases). Per the germline V gene, CDR1 is GTSNPN and CDR2 is SVGIG (reference sequence). The CDR3 is made up of 12 amino acids. Trimming removed 4 bases at V and 5 bases at J, with 12 bases between. CDR3 coding DNA: TGTGCCTGGACTGGATCTAGCCACGAGCAGTACTTC. Amino acids: CAWTGSSHEQYF.

V is TRBV19 and J is TRBJ1-5; unclear D gene. V lost 7 bases, J lost 2 bases, and 15 bases lay in between. This CDR3 is built from 15 residues. Looked up from germline, CDR1 is LNHDA and CDR2 is SQIVND (reference sequence). CDR3 region: CASTVTNLGNQPQHF. In DNA form, the CDR3 reads TGTGCCAGTACCGTGACAAATCTCGGCAATCAGCCCCAGCATTTT.

This clonotype was recorded a few times. The chain has TRBV30 and TRBJ1-1; TRBD1 matches at 9 bases. This CDR3 comprises 15 residues. V lost 2 bases to trimming and J lost 4 bases; unmatched junction nucleotides: 8. Germline V lookup: CDR1 GTSNPN, CDR2 SVGIG (reference sequence). CDR3 sequence reads: CAWSPGTGSSTEAFF. In DNA form, the CDR3 reads TGTGCCTGGAGTCCGGGGACAGGGTCGAGCACTGAAGCTTTCTTT. Full variable domain (rest looked up from reference TRBV30 and TRBJ1-1): SQTIHQWPATLVQPVGSPLSLECTVEGTSNPNLYWYRQAAGRGLQLLFYSVGIGQISSEVPQNLSASRPQDRQFILSSKKLLLSDSGFYLCAWSPGTGSSTEAFFGQGTRLTVV.

This clonotype was counted many times. This chain uses TRBV12-3 or TRBV12-4 with TRBJ1-5; weak D call: TRBD1 (5 bases). V lost 11 bases and J 6 bases, leaving 17 bases between the germline ends. The CDR3 spans 13 residues. CDR3 residues: CASRGVVGQPQHF. The CDR3 nucleotides read TGTGCCTCGAGGGGAGTGGTGGGTCAGCCCCAGCATTTT.

Many counts were recorded for this clonotype. V is TRBV5-5 and J is TRBJ2-7; the match to TRBD1 covers 10 bases. The CDR3 is 14 amino acids. Per germline, CDR1 SGHKS and CDR2 YYEKEE (reference sequence). V trimming: 7 bases; J trimming: 5 bases; junction bases outside the gene matches: 9. CDR3 residues: CASSGQGSLNEQYF. CDR3 DNA sequence: TGTGCCAGCTCGGGACAGGGGAGTTTGAACGAGCAGTACTTC. Full variable domain (missing parts from reference TRBV5-5 and TRBJ2-7): DAGVTQSPTHLIKTRGQQVTLRCSPISGHKSVSWYQQVLGQGPQFIFQYYEKEERGRGNFPDRFSARQFPNYSSELNVNALLLGDSALYLCASSGQGSLNEQYFGPGTRLTVT.